The next 12 T cell receptor beta chains were all read from a single sample in a study of naive and memory T cell subsets. Two oligonucleotides, mixed equimolar, formed the beta constant-region primer covering TRBC1 and TRBC2. MiXCR was run by TCRdb on the UMI-ligation and nested PCR reads, yielding one entry per CDR3 protein. The sample carries 25,000 to 30,000 distinct CDR3 sequences, about 10% recorded once. The specimen sequenced was effector memory CD4+ T cells from blood. The sample's subset: effector memory, CD45RA- CD27-. The receptors stem from a human donor in good health.

This clonotype was observed at least ten times. V gene TRBV7-7 combines with J gene TRBJ2-5, with D hard to call. Germline CDR1 reads SSHAT; CDR2 reads FNYEAQ (reference sequence). V was cut by 5 bases and J by 2 bases, with 9 bases left in between. The CDR3 extends over 13 amino acids. CDR3 loop: CASSGQTQETQYF. In nucleotides, the CDR3 is TGTGCCAGCAGCGGGCAGACACAAGAGACCCAGTACTTC.

The chain uses TRBV7-6 and TRBJ1-5; 8 positions match TRBD1. The V gene's germline CDR1 is SGHVS and CDR2 FNYEAQ. The trim removed 2 bases at V and 3 bases at J, leaving 6 bases unmatched. CDR3 size: 16 residues. The CDR3 spells CASSLQSGGTNQPQHF. The CDR3 bases are TGTGCCAGCAGCTTACAGTCAGGGGGCACCAATCAGCCCCAGCATTTT.

The chain has TRBV24-1 and TRBJ1-2; D call uncertain. With 4 bases removed from V and 4 bases from J, the gap between germline ends came to 6 bases. The CDR3 covers 12 residues. Germline-derived CDR1 and CDR2 are KGHDR and SFDVKD. For the CDR3, the DNA is TGTGCCACCAGTGACAACAGCTATGGCTACACCTTC. Its protein product is CATSDNSYGYTF.

This clonotype was recorded a few times. The gene calls are TRBV3-1 and TRBJ2-2; perhaps TRBD2 as D (6 bases). There are 14 residues in the CDR3. Germline-derived CDR1 and CDR2 are LGHDT and YNNKEL (reference sequence). Trimming pared 7 bases from V and 6 bases from J, leaving 15 bases between. The CDR3 here is CASMSGVTAGELFF. The CDR3, as DNA: TGTGCCAGCATGTCGGGGGTAACCGCCGGGGAGCTGTTTTTT. Variable domain in full (rest from reference TRBV3-1 and TRBJ2-2): DTAVSQTPKYLVTQMGNDKSIKCEQNLGHDTMYWYKQDSKKFLKIMFSYNNKELIINETVPNRFSPKSPDKAHLNLHINSLELGDSAVYFCASMSGVTAGELFFGEGSRLTVL.

In this sample, this clonotype turned up many times. The J gene is TRBJ2-7, the V gene TRBV25-1; D is undetermined. The CDR3 totals 11 residues. Germline CDR1 MGHDK, CDR2 SYGVNS. V lost 4 bases, J lost 8 bases, and 9 bases lay in between. The CDR3 is CASSVGNKQYF. In DNA, the CDR3 is TGTGCCAGCAGTGTAGGGAATAAGCAGTACTTC.

This clonotype was picked up many times. The gene calls are TRBV4-3 and TRBJ2-1; a weak D match, TRBD2 (5 bases). This CDR3 comprises 15 residues. Trimming pared 4 bases from V and 5 bases from J, leaving 15 bases between. Germline CDR1 reads LGHNA; CDR2 reads YSLEER. CDR3 sequence reads: CASSRTGSGNNEQFF. In nucleotides, the CDR3 is TGCGCCAGCAGCCGTACGGGGTCCGGTAACAATGAGCAGTTCTTC.

This clonotype appeared many times. The chain joins TRBV20-1 to TRBJ2-3; unclear D gene. The germline V and J ends were trimmed by 3 bases and 2 bases, with 15 bases remaining between them. This CDR3 comprises 15 residues. The V gene's germline CDR1 is DFQATT and CDR2 SNEGSKA (reference sequence). This CDR3 is CSARATVGYTDTQYF. The CDR3 nucleotides read TGCAGTGCTAGGGCAACCGTAGGTTACACAGATACGCAGTATTTT.

This clonotype was seen many times. The chain links TRBV12-3 or TRBV12-4 to TRBJ2-7; D remains unclear. The CDR3 consists of 14 residues. Trimming removed 3 bases from V and 6 bases from J, with 15 bases in between. The CDR3 region is CASSFPPGYIEQYF. In DNA, the CDR3 is TGTGCCAGCAGTTTCCCCCCCGGGTACATCGAGCAGTACTTC.

The sample holds many counts of this clonotype. This chain's CDR3 is CASSSTGGGEQFF. CDR3 nucleotide sequence: TGTGCCAGCAGCTCGACAGGGGGGGGTGAGCAGTTCTTC. The chain links TRBV7-6 to TRBJ2-1; 9 bases match TRBD1. In germline, CDR1 is SGHVS, CDR2 FNYEAQ. Trimming at V came to 4 bases and at J to 9 bases, leaving 4 bases not matched to a gene. This CDR3 is 13 amino acids long.

In its sample, this clonotype was seen many times. The chain joins TRBV29-1 to TRBJ2-7; the D gene is possibly TRBD2 (6 bases). The V end lost 5 bases, the J end lost 3 bases, and 11 bases lay between the germline ends. CDR1 and CDR2 (germline): SQVTM, ANQGSEA. The CDR3 has 12 amino acids. The CDR3 region is CSVYAEGYEQYF. In DNA form, the CDR3 reads TGCAGCGTTTATGCGGAGGGCTACGAGCAGTACTTC.

The CDR3 here is CASRTHSGNTIYF. CDR3 in DNA: TGTGCCAGCAGGACACACTCTGGAAACACCATATATTTT. The chain recombines TRBV27 with TRBJ1-3, with no clear D. CDR3 length equals 13 residues. CDR1 is MNHEY and CDR2 is SMNVEV in the germline V gene (reference sequence). The germline V and J ends were trimmed by 6 bases and 0 bases, with 6 bases remaining between them.

This clonotype has ten or more counts. The chain employs TRBV20-1 and TRBJ2-1, with D possibly TRBD2 on 5 matching bases. Trimming cost V 1 base and J 0 bases, with 10 bases left between them. Germline assignment: CDR1 DFQATT and CDR2 SNEGSKA (reference sequence). The CDR3 runs to 15 residues. CDR3 protein: CSARASGRSYNEQFF. DNA for the CDR3: TGCAGTGCTAGAGCCAGCGGTCGCTCCTACAATGAGCAGTTCTTC.